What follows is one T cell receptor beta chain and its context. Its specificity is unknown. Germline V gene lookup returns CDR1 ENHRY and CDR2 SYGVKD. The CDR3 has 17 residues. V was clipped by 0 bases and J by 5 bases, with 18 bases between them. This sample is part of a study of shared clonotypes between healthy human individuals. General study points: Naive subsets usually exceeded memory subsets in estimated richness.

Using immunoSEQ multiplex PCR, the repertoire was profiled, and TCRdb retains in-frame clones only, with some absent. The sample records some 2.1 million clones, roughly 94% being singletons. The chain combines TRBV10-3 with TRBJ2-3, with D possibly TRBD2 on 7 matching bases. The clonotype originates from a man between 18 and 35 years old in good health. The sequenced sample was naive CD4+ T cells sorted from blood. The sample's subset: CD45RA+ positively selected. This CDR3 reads CAISESIWGGREDTQYF. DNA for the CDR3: TGTGCCATCAGTGAGTCGATTTGGGGGGGCCGGGAAGATACGCAGTATTTT.